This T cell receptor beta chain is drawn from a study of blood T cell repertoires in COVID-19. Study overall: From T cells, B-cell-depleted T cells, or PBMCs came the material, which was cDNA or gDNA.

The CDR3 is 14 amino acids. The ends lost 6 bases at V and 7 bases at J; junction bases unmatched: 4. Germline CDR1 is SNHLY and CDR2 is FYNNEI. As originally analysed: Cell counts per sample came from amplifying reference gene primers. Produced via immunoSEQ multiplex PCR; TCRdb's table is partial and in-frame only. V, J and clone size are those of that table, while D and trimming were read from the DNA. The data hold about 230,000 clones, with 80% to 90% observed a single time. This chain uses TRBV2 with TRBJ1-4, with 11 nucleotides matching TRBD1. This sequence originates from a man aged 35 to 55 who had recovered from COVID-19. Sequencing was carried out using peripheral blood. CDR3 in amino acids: CASSVDRGREKLFF. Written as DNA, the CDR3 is TGTGCCAGCAGCGTGGACAGGGGGCGTGAAAAACTGTTTTTT.